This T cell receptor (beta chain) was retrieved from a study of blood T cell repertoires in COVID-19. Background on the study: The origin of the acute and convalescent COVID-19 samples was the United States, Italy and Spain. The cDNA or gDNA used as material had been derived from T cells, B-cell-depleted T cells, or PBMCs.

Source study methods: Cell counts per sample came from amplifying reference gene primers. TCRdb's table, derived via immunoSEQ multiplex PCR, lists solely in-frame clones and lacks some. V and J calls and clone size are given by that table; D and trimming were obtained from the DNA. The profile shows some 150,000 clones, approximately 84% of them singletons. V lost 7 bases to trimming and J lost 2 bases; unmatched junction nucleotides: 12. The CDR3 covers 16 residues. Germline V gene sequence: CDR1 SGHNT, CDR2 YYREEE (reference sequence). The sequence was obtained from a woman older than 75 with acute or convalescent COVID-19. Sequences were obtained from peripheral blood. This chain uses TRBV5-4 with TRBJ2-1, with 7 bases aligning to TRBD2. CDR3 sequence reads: CASAQGGRRAYNEQFF. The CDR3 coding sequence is TGTGCCAGCGCCCAGGGAGGGAGAAGGGCCTACAATGAGCAGTTCTTC.